This TCR beta chain derives from a study of OX40 agonist ivuxolimab in advanced cancers. Context from the whole study: Ivuxolimab was an agonistic, fully human IgG2 monoclonal antibody directed against OX40 (CD134), a costimulatory receptor. Intravenous ivuxolimab was administered to patients every 2 weeks at six dose levels: 0.01, 0.1, 0.3, 1.5, 3 and 10 mg/kg. Of the approximately 54 patients in dose escalation, about 20 had hepatocellular carcinoma, some 15 had melanoma, 9 had renal cell carcinoma and 9 had head and neck cancer. A male proportion of approximately 83% and a mean age of approximately 58 years, ranging from 23 to 79, were recorded for the dose-escalation cohort. Prior anti-PD-1, anti-PD-L1 or anti-CTLA-4 therapy was permitted, and approximately 40% of dose-escalation patients had received checkpoint inhibitors. Three dose-escalation patients achieved partial responses, one with hepatocellular carcinoma and two with cutaneous melanoma. The point of sequencing TCRbeta in the periphery was to test whether ivuxolimab changed TCR sequence diversity and drove clonal T-cell expansion. The paper describes the monotherapy dose-escalation part (N of about 52 patients) of the phase I trial of ivuxolimab.

Results the study describes overall, beyond this receptor: At doses from 0.1 to 3.0 mg/kg, clonal expansion was seen in both CD4+ and CD8+ blood T cells between baseline and week 6. In the 0.1-3.0 mg/kg groups, partial responders were among the patients with the lowest normalized peripheral clonal expansion, particularly in CD8+ T cells. Low levels of normalized T-cell clonal expansion were also seen in some patients who did not respond. Antigen specificity was not determined for the clonally expanded peripheral T cells. On average, CD8+ T cells showed more expanded clones than CD4+ T cells after ivuxolimab.

Trimming costs V 2 bases and J 7 bases, and their ends lie 12 bases apart. Via the germline V gene, CDR1 is MNHEY and CDR2 SVGAGI. The CDR3 has 14 amino acids, counting the end cysteine and phenylalanine. CDR3 DNA is the only sequence kept; it has 42 bases, read in frame from the first base. The trial excluded patients who had a history of autoimmune disease or were on systemic immunosuppression. Peripheral blood for TCR sequencing was collected from all dose cohorts at baseline, on cycle 4 day 1, and on cycle 7 day 1. The samples were drawn from a first-in-human, open-label, multicenter phase I dose-escalation trial of ivuxolimab. Adults with locally advanced or metastatic melanoma, renal cell, hepatocellular, or head and neck squamous cell carcinoma were enrolled in the trial. Before TCR sequencing, CD4+ T cells and CD8+ T cells from peripheral blood were sorted into separate populations. Remarks on this clone: The target of this receptor is not known. Base-call qualities are not available, and no considerably larger clone is one nucleotide away. Other DNA sequences in the sample encode the same CDR3.

For sequencing of the TCRbeta CDR3 region, genomic DNA was extracted from the sorted cells. TCRbeta CDR3 regions were sequenced using the immunoSEQ Assay. The source is immuneACCESS, and TCRdb retained only in-frame sequences with V and J called. Part of the clones is not carried over; for the studies checked, unresolved V genes explain less than half of this, and the remainder is unexplained. This sample comprises some 100,000 clones, around 84% of them detected only once. The top ten hold 1% to 1.3% of the sample. This TCR came from an adult with an advanced solid tumor such as melanoma, head and neck, liver or kidney cancer. This material consisted of CD4+ or CD8+ T cells sorted from blood, taken in a trial of the OX40 agonist ivuxolimab. The chain couples TRBV6-5 to TRBJ1-5; matching of 5 bases hints at TRBD1 as the D gene. The CDR3 protein sequence reads: CASSYGRGGQPQHF. The nucleotide sequence reads TGTGCCAGCAGTTACGGGAGGGGAGGACAGCCCCAGCATTTT.